This T cell receptor beta chain appears in the sequencing data of a study of shared clonotypes between healthy human individuals. The V segment lost 7 bases and the J segment 0 bases; nucleotides outside the gene matches: 5. Looked up from germline, CDR1 is MDHEN and CDR2 is SYDVKM. This CDR3 is 14 amino acids long. Findings and caveats of the study: The study sampled only blood, and tissue repertoires likely differ.

Subsets obtained from CD4+ cells comprised CD45RA+ naive and CD45RA-negative memory cells. Comments on this clone: What it binds is unknown.

For every subset, genomic DNA was evenly distributed across several immunoSEQ plates. Only in-frame clones appear in the TCRdb table, and some are missing; sequencing was by immunoSEQ multiplex PCR. The sample has approximately 500,000 clones; 90% to 96% are singletons. Sequencing used naive CD4+ T cells sorted from blood. Documented subset: CD45RA+ positively selected. V and J are TRBV28 and TRBJ1-2; TRBD1 matches at 7 bases. The clonotype comes from a woman younger than 45 in good health. The CDR3 here is CASKGQRTNYGYTF. The DNA of the CDR3 is TGTGCCAGCAAGGGACAGCGTACTAACTATGGCTACACCTTC.